The 5 T cell receptor beta chains reported below all come from one sample, sequenced in a study of blood T cell repertoires in COVID-19. Using immunoSEQ multiplex PCR, the repertoire was profiled, and TCRdb retains in-frame clones only, with some absent. In the table there are about 150,000 clones, around 84% of which are singletons. Sample: peripheral blood. All receptors come from a woman between 45 and 65 years old in a cohort sampled during active or convalescent COVID-19.

The chain combines TRBV7-9 with TRBJ2-5, with 7 positions matching TRBD1. The CDR3 runs to 13 residues. With 7 bases clipped from V and 2 bases from J, the junction kept 4 bases outside the gene matches. Germline-derived CDR1 and CDR2 are SEHNR and FQNEAQ (reference sequence). CDR3 DNA: TGTGCCAGCAACGGACAGGCGCAAGAGACCCAGTACTTC. Translated, it gives CASNGQAQETQYF. Full variable domain (remainder filled in from reference TRBV7-9 and TRBJ2-5): DTGVSQNPRHKITKRGQNVTFRCDPISEHNRLYWYRQTLGQGPEFLTYFQNEAQLEKSRLLSDRFSAERPKGSFSTLEIQRTEQGDSAMYLCASNGQAQETQYFGPGTRLLVL.

This clone came up once. The genes are TRBV19 and TRBJ1-1, with TRBD1 identical over 8 bases. The CDR3 sequence is 15 residues long. Germline lookup yields CDR1 LNHDA and CDR2 SQIVND (reference sequence). With V trimmed by 4 bases and J by 11 bases, 15 bases remained unmatched. Here the CDR3 DNA reads TGTGCCAGTAGTAAGGCGCAGGGGGCTGCAGTTGGGGCTTTCTTT. Its protein is CASSKAQGAAVGAFF.

The chain is built from TRBV19 and TRBJ1-1; a weak D match, TRBD1 (5 bases). The CDR3 has 14 amino acids. The germline CDR1 and CDR2 sequences are LNHDA and SQIVND (reference sequence). Trimming removed 7 bases at V and 4 bases at J, with 16 bases between. As DNA, the CDR3 is TGTGCCAGTATGGAGACATTAAGGGGCACTGAAGCTTTCTTT. Translating it yields CASMETLRGTEAFF.

This chain links TRBV10-1 with TRBJ1-1; D remains unclear. This CDR3 has 13 amino acids. Between the trimmed V and J ends, which lost 2 bases and 4 bases, there was a span of 8 bases. Germline-derived CDR1 and CDR2 are WNHNN and SYGVQD (reference sequence). The CDR3 reads CASSETYFTEAFF. CDR3 nucleotide sequence: TGCGCCAGCAGTGAGACATATTTCACTGAAGCTTTCTTT.

This clone was found once. The chain has TRBV5-1 and TRBJ2-7, with D possibly being TRBD1 (6 bases). Per the germline V gene, CDR1 is SGHRS and CDR2 is YFSETQ. Trimming took off 2 bases at V and 6 bases at J, with 15 bases between the two ends. The CDR3 is 14 amino acids. The CDR3 loop reads CASSFNRVDSEQYF. The DNA of the CDR3 is TGCGCCAGCAGCTTTAACAGGGTAGACTCCGAGCAGTACTTC.